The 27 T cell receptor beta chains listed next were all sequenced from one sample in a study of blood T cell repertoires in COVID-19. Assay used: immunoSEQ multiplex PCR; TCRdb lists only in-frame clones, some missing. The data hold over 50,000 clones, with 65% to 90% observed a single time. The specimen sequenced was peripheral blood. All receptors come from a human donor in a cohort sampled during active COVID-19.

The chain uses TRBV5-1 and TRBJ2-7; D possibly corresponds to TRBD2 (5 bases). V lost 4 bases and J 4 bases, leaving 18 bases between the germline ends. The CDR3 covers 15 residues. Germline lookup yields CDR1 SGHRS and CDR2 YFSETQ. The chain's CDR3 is CASSIERVRAYEQYF. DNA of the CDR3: TGCGCCAGCAGCATTGAAAGGGTGCGGGCGTACGAGCAGTACTTC.

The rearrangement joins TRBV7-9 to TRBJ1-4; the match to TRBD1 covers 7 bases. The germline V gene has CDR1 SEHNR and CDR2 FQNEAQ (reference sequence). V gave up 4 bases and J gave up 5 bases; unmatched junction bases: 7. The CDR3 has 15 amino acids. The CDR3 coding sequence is TGTGCCAGCAGCTCTCGAGGGACAGAGAATGAAAAACTGTTTTTT. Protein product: CASSSRGTENEKLFF.

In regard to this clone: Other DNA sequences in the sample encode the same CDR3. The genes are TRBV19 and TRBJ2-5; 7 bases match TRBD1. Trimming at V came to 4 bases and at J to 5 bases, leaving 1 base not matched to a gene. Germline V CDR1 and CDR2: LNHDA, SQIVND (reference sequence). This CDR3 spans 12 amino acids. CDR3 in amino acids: CASSNRGETQYF. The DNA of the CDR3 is TGTGCCAGTAGTAACAGGGGTGAGACCCAGTACTTC.

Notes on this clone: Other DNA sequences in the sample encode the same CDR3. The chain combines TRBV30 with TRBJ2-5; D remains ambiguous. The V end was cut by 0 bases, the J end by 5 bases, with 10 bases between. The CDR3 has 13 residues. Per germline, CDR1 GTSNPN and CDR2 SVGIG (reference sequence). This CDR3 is CAWSVRSRETQYF. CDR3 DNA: TGTGCCTGGAGTGTAAGAAGCAGGGAGACCCAGTACTTC.

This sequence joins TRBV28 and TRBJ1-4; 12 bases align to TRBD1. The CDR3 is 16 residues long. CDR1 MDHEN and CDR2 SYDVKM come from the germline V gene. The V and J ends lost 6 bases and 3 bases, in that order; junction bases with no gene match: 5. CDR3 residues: CASSQGQGASNEKLFF. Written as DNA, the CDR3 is TGTGCCAGCAGCCAGGGACAGGGGGCATCTAATGAAAAACTGTTTTTT. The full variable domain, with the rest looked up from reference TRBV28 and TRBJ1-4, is DVKVTQSSRYLVKRTGEKVFLECVQDMDHENMFWYRQDPGLGLRLIYFSYDVKMKEKGDIPEGYSVSREKKERFSLILESASTNQTSMYLCASSQGQGASNEKLFFGSGTQLSVL.

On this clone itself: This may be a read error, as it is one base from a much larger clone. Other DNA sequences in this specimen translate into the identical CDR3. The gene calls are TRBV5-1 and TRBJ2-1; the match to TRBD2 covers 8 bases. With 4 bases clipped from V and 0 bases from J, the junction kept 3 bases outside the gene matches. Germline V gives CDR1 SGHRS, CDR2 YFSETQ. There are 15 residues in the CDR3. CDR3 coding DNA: TGCGCCAGCAGCCCCAGCGGGAGCTCCTACAATGAGCAGTTCTTC. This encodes CASSPSGSSYNEQFF.

CDR3 coding DNA: TGCGCCAGCAGGGTATGGGGTGCAGGGTTTAACACTGAAGCTTTCTTT. It yields the protein CASRVWGAGFNTEAFF. This chain uses TRBV4-1 with TRBJ1-1, with a weak D call TRBD1 (5 bases). Per germline, CDR1 MGHRA and CDR2 YSYEKL. V lost 6 bases and J lost 2, with 19 bases in between. CDR3 length: 16 amino acids.

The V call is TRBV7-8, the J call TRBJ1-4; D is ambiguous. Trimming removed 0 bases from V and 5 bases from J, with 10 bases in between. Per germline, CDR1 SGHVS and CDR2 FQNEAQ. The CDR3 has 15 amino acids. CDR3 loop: CASSLARDPNEKLFF. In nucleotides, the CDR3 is TGTGCCAGCAGCTTAGCCCGGGATCCCAATGAAAAACTGTTTTTT. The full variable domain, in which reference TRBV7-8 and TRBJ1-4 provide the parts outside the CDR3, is GAGVSQSPRYKVAKRGQDVALRCDPISGHVSLFWYQQALGQGPEFLTYFQNEAQLDKSGLPSDRFFAERPEGSVSTLKIQRTQQEDSAVYLCASSLARDPNEKLFFGSGTQLSVL.

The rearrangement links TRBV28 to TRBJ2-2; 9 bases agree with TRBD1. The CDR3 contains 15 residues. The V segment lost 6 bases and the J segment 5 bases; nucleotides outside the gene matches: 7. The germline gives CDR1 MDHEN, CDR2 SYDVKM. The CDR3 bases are TGTGCCAGCAGACCGAGACAGGGGGTTACCGGGGAGCTGTTTTTT. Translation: CASRPRQGVTGELFF.

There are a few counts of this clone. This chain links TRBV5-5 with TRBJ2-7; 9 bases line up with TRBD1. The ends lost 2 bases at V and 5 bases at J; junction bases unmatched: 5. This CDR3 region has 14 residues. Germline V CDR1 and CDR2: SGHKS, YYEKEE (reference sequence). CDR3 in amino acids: CASSLGTGRDEQYF. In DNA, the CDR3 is TGTGCCAGCAGCTTAGGGACAGGGAGAGACGAGCAGTACTTC.

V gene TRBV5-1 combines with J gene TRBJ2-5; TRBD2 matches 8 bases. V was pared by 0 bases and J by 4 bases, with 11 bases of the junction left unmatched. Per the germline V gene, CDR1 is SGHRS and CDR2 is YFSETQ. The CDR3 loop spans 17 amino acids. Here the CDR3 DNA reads TGCGCCAGCAGCTTGGCGTATGGGGCTAGCGGGCCAGAGACCCAGTACTTC. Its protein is CASSLAYGASGPETQYF.

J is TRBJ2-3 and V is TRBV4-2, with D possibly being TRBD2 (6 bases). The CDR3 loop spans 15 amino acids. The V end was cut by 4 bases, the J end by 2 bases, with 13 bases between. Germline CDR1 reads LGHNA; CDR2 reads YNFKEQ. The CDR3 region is CASSPTRRVTDTQYF. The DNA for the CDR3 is TGTGCCAGCAGCCCTACTAGGAGGGTCACAGATACGCAGTATTTT.

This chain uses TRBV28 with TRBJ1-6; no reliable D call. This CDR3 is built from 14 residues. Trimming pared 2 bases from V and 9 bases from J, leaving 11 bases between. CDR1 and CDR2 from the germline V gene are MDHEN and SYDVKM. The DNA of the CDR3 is TGTGCCAGCAGTTTAATACAGTTAGGTTCACCCCTCCACTTT. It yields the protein CASSLIQLGSPLHF.

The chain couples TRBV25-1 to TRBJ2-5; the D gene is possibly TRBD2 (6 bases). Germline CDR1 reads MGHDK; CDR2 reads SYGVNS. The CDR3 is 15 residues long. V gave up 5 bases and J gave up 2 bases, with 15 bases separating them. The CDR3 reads CASSRISGTQETQYF. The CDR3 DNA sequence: TGTGCCAGCAGTCGGATCAGTGGGACTCAAGAGACCCAGTACTTC.

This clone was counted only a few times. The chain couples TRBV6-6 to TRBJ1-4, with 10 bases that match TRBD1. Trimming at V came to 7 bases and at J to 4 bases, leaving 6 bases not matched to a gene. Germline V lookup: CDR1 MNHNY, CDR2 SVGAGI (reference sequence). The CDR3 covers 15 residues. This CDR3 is CASTRDRGLNEKLFF. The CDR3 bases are TGTGCCAGCACCAGGGACAGGGGCCTTAATGAAAAACTGTTTTTT.

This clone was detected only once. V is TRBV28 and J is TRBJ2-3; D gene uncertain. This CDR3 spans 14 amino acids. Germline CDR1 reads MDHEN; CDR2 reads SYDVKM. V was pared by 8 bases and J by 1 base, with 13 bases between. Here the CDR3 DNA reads TGTGCCAGCTCGGTCGGAGCCGGCACAGATACGCAGTATTTT. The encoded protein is CASSVGAGTDTQYF.

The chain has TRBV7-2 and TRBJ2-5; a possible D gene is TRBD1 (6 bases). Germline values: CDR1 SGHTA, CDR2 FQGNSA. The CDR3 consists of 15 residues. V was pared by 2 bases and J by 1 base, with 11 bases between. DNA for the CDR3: TGTGCCAGCAGCTTAAGTCCGGACAGCCAAGAGACCCAGTACTTC. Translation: CASSLSPDSQETQYF. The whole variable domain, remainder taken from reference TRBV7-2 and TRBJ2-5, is GAGVSQSPSNKVTEKGKDVELRCDPISGHTALYWYRQSLGQGLEFLIYFQGNSAPDKSGLPSDRFSAERTGGSVSTLTIQRTQQEDSAVYLCASSLSPDSQETQYFGPGTRLLVL.

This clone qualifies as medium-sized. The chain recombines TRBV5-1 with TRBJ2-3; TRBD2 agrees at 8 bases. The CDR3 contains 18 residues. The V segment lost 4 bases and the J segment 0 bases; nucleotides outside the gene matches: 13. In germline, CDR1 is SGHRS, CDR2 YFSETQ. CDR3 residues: CASSGPLERELSTDTQYF. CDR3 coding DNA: TGCGCCAGCAGCGGGCCCCTAGAGCGGGAGCTGAGCACAGATACGCAGTATTTT. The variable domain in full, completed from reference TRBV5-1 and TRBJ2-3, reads KAGVTQTPRYLIKTRGQQVTLSCSPISGHRSVSWYQQTPGQGLQFLFEYFSETQRNKGNFPGRFSGRQFSNSRSEMNVSTLELGDSALYLCASSGPLERELSTDTQYFGPGTRLTVL.

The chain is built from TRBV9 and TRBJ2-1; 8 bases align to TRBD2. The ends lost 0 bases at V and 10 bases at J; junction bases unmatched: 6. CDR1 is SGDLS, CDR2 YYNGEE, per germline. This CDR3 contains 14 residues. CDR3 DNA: TGTGCCAGCAGCGTAGCGGGAGGGCGGGACGAGCAGTTCTTC. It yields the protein CASSVAGGRDEQFF.

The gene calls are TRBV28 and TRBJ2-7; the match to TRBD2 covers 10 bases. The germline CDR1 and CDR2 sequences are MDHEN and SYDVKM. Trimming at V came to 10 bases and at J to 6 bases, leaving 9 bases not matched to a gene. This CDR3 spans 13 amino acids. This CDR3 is CATGTSVQTEQYF. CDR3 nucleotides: TGTGCCACCGGGACTAGCGTTCAGACCGAGCAGTACTTC. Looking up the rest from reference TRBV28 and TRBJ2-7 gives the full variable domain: DVKVTQSSRYLVKRTGEKVFLECVQDMDHENMFWYRQDPGLGLRLIYFSYDVKMKEKGDIPEGYSVSREKKERFSLILESASTNQTSMYLCATGTSVQTEQYFGPGTRLTVT.

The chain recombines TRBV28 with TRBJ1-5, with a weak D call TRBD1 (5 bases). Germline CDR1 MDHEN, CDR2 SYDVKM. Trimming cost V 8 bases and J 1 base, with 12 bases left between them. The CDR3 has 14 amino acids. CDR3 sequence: CASHVQGSNQPQHF. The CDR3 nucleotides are TGTGCCAGCCATGTGCAGGGCAGCAATCAGCCCCAGCATTTT.

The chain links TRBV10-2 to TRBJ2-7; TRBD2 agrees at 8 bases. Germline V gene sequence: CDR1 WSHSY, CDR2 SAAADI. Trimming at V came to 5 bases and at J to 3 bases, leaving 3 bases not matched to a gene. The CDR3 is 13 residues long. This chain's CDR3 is CASSTSGYYEQYF. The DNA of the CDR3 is TGCGCCAGCAGTACTAGCGGCTACTACGAGCAGTACTTC.

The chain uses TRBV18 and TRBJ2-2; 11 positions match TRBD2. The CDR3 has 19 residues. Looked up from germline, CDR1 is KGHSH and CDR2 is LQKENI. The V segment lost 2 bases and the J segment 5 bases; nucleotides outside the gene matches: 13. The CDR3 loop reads CASSPRTSGSTQRTGELFF. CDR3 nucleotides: TGTGCCAGCTCACCAAGAACTAGCGGGAGTACGCAGAGGACCGGGGAGCTGTTTTTT.

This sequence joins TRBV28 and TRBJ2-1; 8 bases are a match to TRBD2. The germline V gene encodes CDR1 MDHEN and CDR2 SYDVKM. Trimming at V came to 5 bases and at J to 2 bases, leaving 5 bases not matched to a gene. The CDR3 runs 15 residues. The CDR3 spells CASSPGTRPYNEQFF. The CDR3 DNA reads TGTGCCAGCAGTCCCGGGACTAGGCCCTACAATGAGCAGTTCTTC.

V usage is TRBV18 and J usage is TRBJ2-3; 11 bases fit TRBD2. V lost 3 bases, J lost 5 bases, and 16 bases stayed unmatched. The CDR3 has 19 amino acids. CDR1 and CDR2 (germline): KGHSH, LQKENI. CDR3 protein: CASSPSIGLAGGNGDTQYF. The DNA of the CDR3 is TGTGCCAGCTCACCTTCCATAGGTCTAGCGGGAGGTAATGGAGATACGCAGTATTTT.

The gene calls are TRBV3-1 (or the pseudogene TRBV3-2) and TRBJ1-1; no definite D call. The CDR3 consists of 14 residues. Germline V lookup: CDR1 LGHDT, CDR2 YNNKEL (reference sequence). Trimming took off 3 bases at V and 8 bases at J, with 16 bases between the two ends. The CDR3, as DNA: TGTGCCAGCAGCCACCTCTTAGGAGGGTTCGAAGCTTTCTTT. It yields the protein CASSHLLGGFEAFF.

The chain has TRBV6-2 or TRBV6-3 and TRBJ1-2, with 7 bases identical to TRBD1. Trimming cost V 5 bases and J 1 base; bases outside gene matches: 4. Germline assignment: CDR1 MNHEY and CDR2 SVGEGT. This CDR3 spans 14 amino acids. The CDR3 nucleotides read TGTGCCAGCAGTGTCGACAGGGTTAACTATGGCTACACCTTC. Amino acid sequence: CASSVDRVNYGYTF.